Listed below are T cell receptor beta chains from one sample, sequenced in a study of blood T cell repertoires in COVID-19. Measured with immunoSEQ multiplex PCR; TCRdb has only the in-frame clones, and not every one. The data contain 200,000 to 300,000 clones, around 80% of them singletons. The sequenced sample consisted of peripheral blood. The receptors come from a man aged 35 to 55 who had recovered from COVID-19. Both conserved end residues are part of each CDR3. The D gene is left open where the match is weak. Clone sizes are given selectively: once, few, many, or a class where the clone is expanded.

d_call: TRBD2
v_call: TRBV30
cdr3_length: 16
j_call: TRBJ2-3
clone_size: once
cdr3_nt: TGTGCCTGGAGTGAAACTAGCGGGAGGGCCTTAGATACGCAGTATTTT
cdr3_aa: CAWSETSGRALDTQYF

d_call: TRBD1
v_call: TRBV4-3
cdr3_length: 17
j_call: TRBJ1-6
clone_size: -
cdr3_nt: TGCGCCAGCAGCCAAGACTATAAACAGGGGGGATTTTCACCCCTCCACTTT
cdr3_aa: CASSQDYKQGGFSPLHF

d_call: -
v_call: TRBV11-3
cdr3_length: 15
j_call: TRBJ2-7
clone_size: -
cdr3_nt: TGTGCCAGCAGCTTACGCGGGGAGTGGGCTTACGAGCAGTACTTC
cdr3_aa: CASSLRGEWAYEQYF

d_call: -
v_call: TRBV5-4
cdr3_length: 13
j_call: TRBJ1-2
clone_size: -
cdr3_nt: TGTGCCAGCAGCACGGACAGTTCCTATGGCTACACCTTC
cdr3_aa: CASSTDSSYGYTF

d_call: TRBD1
v_call: TRBV6-5
cdr3_length: 14
j_call: TRBJ1-5
clone_size: -
cdr3_nt: TGTGCCAGCAGCTCGGGACAGGGGTTTCAGCCCCAGCATTTT
cdr3_aa: CASSSGQGFQPQHF

d_call: TRBD1
v_call: TRBV30
cdr3_length: 15
j_call: TRBJ1-5
clone_size: -
cdr3_nt: TGTGCCTGGGGACAGGATTCTTATAGCAATCAGCCCCAGCATTTT
cdr3_aa: CAWGQDSYSNQPQHF

d_call: TRBD1
v_call: TRBV19
cdr3_length: 14
j_call: TRBJ2-7
clone_size: -
cdr3_nt: TGTGCCAGTAGTACCGAAAACAGGGGCTGGGAGCAGTACTTC
cdr3_aa: CASSTENRGWEQYF

d_call: TRBD1
v_call: TRBV18
cdr3_length: 15
j_call: TRBJ2-1
clone_size: -
cdr3_nt: TGTGCCAGCTCACCGGACAGGAATGGAGTGTATGAGCAGTTCTTC
cdr3_aa: CASSPDRNGVYEQFF

d_call: TRBD1
v_call: TRBV18
cdr3_length: 15
j_call: TRBJ2-7
clone_size: -
cdr3_nt: TGTGCCAGCTCACCGGGGACAGGGGACACCTACGAGCAGTACTTC
cdr3_aa: CASSPGTGDTYEQYF

d_call: -
v_call: TRBV5-5
cdr3_length: 14
j_call: TRBJ1-5
clone_size: -
cdr3_nt: TGTGCCAGCAGCTTGACGGGTAGCAATCAGCCCCAGCATTTT
cdr3_aa: CASSLTGSNQPQHF

d_call: TRBD2
v_call: TRBV30
cdr3_length: 15
j_call: TRBJ2-1
clone_size: -
cdr3_nt: TGTGCCTGGAGTCCCCCGGGGTTTACCGGGACTAGGAGGTTCTTC
cdr3_aa: CAWSPPGFTGTRRFF

d_call: -
v_call: TRBV10-1
cdr3_length: 16
j_call: TRBJ2-7
clone_size: -
cdr3_nt: TGCGCCAGCAGTGAGTACCCCAGGGTCGAGTCCTACGAGCAGTACTTC
cdr3_aa: CASSEYPRVESYEQYF

d_call: -
v_call: TRBV11-2
cdr3_length: 14
j_call: TRBJ1-1
clone_size: few
cdr3_nt: TGTGCCAGCAGCCGGGACACTGCGAACACTGAAGCTTTCTTT
cdr3_aa: CASSRDTANTEAFF

d_call: TRBD1
v_call: TRBV3-1/TRBV3-2
cdr3_length: 15
j_call: TRBJ1-3
clone_size: once
cdr3_nt: TGTGCCAGCAGCCTTGGGACAGGGGTTCGAAACACCATATATTTT
cdr3_aa: CASSLGTGVRNTIYF

d_call: TRBD1
v_call: TRBV5-1
cdr3_length: 15
j_call: TRBJ2-7
clone_size: -
cdr3_nt: TGCGCCAGCAGCCTATCAGGGGGCAGGTCCTACGAGCAGTACTTC
cdr3_aa: CASSLSGGRSYEQYF

d_call: -
v_call: TRBV27
cdr3_length: 14
j_call: TRBJ2-7
clone_size: -
cdr3_nt: TGTGCCAGCAGTTACCGGGACTCCAACTACGAGCAGTACTTC
cdr3_aa: CASSYRDSNYEQYF

d_call: TRBD2
v_call: TRBV7-2
cdr3_length: 14
j_call: TRBJ2-7
clone_size: -
cdr3_nt: TGTGCCAGCAGCCGGGGACTAGCGGGAGTCGAGCAGTACTTC
cdr3_aa: CASSRGLAGVEQYF

d_call: -
v_call: TRBV7-2
cdr3_length: 13
j_call: TRBJ1-1
clone_size: -
cdr3_nt: TGTGCCAGCAGCTTAGTCGGGCGCAGGGGAGCTTTCTTT
cdr3_aa: CASSLVGRRGAFF

d_call: -
v_call: TRBV15
cdr3_length: 16
j_call: TRBJ2-7
clone_size: -
cdr3_nt: TGTGCCACCAGCAGAACGAGGGCTCTGGGGTCGTACGAGCAGTACTTC
cdr3_aa: CATSRTRALGSYEQYF

d_call: -
v_call: TRBV12-3/TRBV12-4
cdr3_length: 12
j_call: TRBJ2-7
clone_size: -
cdr3_nt: TGTGCCAGCAGCCGGTTCCCCTACGAGCAGTACTTC
cdr3_aa: CASSRFPYEQYF

d_call: TRBD1
v_call: TRBV7-2
cdr3_length: 18
j_call: TRBJ1-6
clone_size: -
cdr3_nt: TGTGCCAGCAGCTTAGTAGCGACAGGGGGCTTGTGGAATTCACCCCTCCACTTT
cdr3_aa: CASSLVATGGLWNSPLHF

d_call: TRBD1
v_call: TRBV5-8
cdr3_length: 18
j_call: TRBJ2-6
clone_size: -
cdr3_nt: TGTGCCAGCAGCTTGTGGACAGGGGCTGTCTCTGGGGCCAACGTCCTGACTTTC
cdr3_aa: CASSLWTGAVSGANVLTF

d_call: -
v_call: TRBV11-3
cdr3_length: 14
j_call: TRBJ1-2
clone_size: -
cdr3_nt: TGTGCCAGCAGCTTAGGTAGAGGGAATGGTGGCTACACCTTC
cdr3_aa: CASSLGRGNGGYTF

d_call: -
v_call: TRBV9
cdr3_length: 14
j_call: TRBJ2-7
clone_size: -
cdr3_nt: TGTGCCAGCAGCGTAGGTAACACAGGAGACGAGCAGTACTTC
cdr3_aa: CASSVGNTGDEQYF

d_call: -
v_call: TRBV2
cdr3_length: 12
j_call: TRBJ2-7
clone_size: -
cdr3_nt: TGTGCCAGCAGAATACGGGGAGACGAGCAGTACTTC
cdr3_aa: CASRIRGDEQYF

d_call: -
v_call: TRBV15
cdr3_length: 11
j_call: TRBJ2-1
clone_size: -
cdr3_nt: TGTGCCACCAGCACGCAGGGTGAGCAGTTCTTC
cdr3_aa: CATSTQGEQFF

d_call: -
v_call: TRBV7-2
cdr3_length: 17
j_call: TRBJ2-7
clone_size: -
cdr3_nt: TGTGCCAGCAGCTTTAAATCCGCGGGAATTCCCCCCCACGAGCAGTACTTC
cdr3_aa: CASSFKSAGIPPHEQYF

d_call: -
v_call: TRBV11-3
cdr3_length: 14
j_call: TRBJ1-1
clone_size: once
cdr3_nt: TGTGCCAGCAGCAACCCGACAGGGAACACTGAAGCTTTCTTT
cdr3_aa: CASSNPTGNTEAFF

d_call: -
v_call: TRBV30
cdr3_length: 13
j_call: TRBJ2-5
clone_size: once
cdr3_nt: TGTGCCTGGAGTTCAGGGAACGGGGAGACCCAGTACTTC
cdr3_aa: CAWSSGNGETQYF

d_call: -
v_call: TRBV5-4
cdr3_length: 15
j_call: TRBJ1-6
clone_size: -
cdr3_nt: TGTGCCAGCAGCTTGGTACAGGGTGCGAATTCACCCCTCCACTTT
cdr3_aa: CASSLVQGANSPLHF

d_call: -
v_call: TRBV6-5
cdr3_length: 16
j_call: TRBJ2-3
clone_size: -
cdr3_nt: TGTGCCAGCAGTTACGACCGTCCCCTGGAGTCTGATACGCAGTATTTT
cdr3_aa: CASSYDRPLESDTQYF

d_call: -
v_call: TRBV18
cdr3_length: 13
j_call: TRBJ2-7
clone_size: -
cdr3_nt: TGTGCCAGCTCACCATTCGCAGGGGACGAGCAGTACTTC
cdr3_aa: CASSPFAGDEQYF

d_call: -
v_call: TRBV10-2
cdr3_length: 13
j_call: TRBJ1-4
clone_size: -
cdr3_nt: TGCGCCAGCAGTGTACAGTCTAATGAAAAACTGTTTTTT
cdr3_aa: CASSVQSNEKLFF

d_call: -
v_call: TRBV4-3
cdr3_length: 17
j_call: TRBJ1-2
clone_size: -
cdr3_nt: TGCGCCAGCAGCCAAGATAGCGGGGACGGAGGGAACTATGGCTACACCTTC
cdr3_aa: CASSQDSGDGGNYGYTF

d_call: TRBD1
v_call: TRBV6-6
cdr3_length: 17
j_call: TRBJ2-5
clone_size: -
cdr3_nt: TGTGCCAGCAGTCATGATGGGGGACAGTATTACCAAGAGACCCAGTACTTC
cdr3_aa: CASSHDGGQYYQETQYF

d_call: -
v_call: TRBV5-4
cdr3_length: 14
j_call: TRBJ1-1
clone_size: -
cdr3_nt: TGTGCCAGCAGCTTTTTCTCGGGGGGGACTGAAGCTTTCTTT
cdr3_aa: CASSFFSGGTEAFF

d_call: -
v_call: TRBV21-1
cdr3_length: 18
j_call: TRBJ1-3
clone_size: -
cdr3_nt: TGTGCCAGCAGCAAAGAGGTCCCCGACGGGGTTTCTGGAAACACCATATATTTT
cdr3_aa: CASSKEVPDGVSGNTIYF

d_call: -
v_call: TRBV5-1
cdr3_length: 14
j_call: TRBJ2-3
clone_size: -
cdr3_nt: TGCGCCAGCAGGCCTACCCTCAGCACAGATACGCAGTATTTT
cdr3_aa: CASRPTLSTDTQYF

d_call: -
v_call: TRBV7-7
cdr3_length: 13
j_call: TRBJ1-1
clone_size: -
cdr3_nt: TGTGCCAGCAGCTTGACAGTTTACGCTGAAGCTTTCTTT
cdr3_aa: CASSLTVYAEAFF

d_call: -
v_call: TRBV5-6
cdr3_length: 16
j_call: TRBJ1-1
clone_size: -
cdr3_nt: TGTGCCAGCAGCCCCGGGGGATTTCGGGTTTACACTGAAGCTTTCTTT
cdr3_aa: CASSPGGFRVYTEAFF

d_call: TRBD2
v_call: TRBV6-5
cdr3_length: 15
j_call: TRBJ2-5
clone_size: -
cdr3_nt: TGTGCCAGCAGCTATAGCGGGGGGCGACAAGAGACCCAGTACTTC
cdr3_aa: CASSYSGGRQETQYF

d_call: TRBD2
v_call: TRBV7-2
cdr3_length: 15
j_call: TRBJ2-1
clone_size: -
cdr3_nt: TGTGCCAGCAGCTTTAGCGGGGCCCTATACAATGAGCAGTTCTTC
cdr3_aa: CASSFSGALYNEQFF

d_call: TRBD2
v_call: TRBV7-9
cdr3_length: 16
j_call: TRBJ2-1
clone_size: -
cdr3_nt: TGTGCCAGCAGCCCGAATCTAGCGGGGGGGCTCAATGAGCAGTTCTTC
cdr3_aa: CASSPNLAGGLNEQFF

d_call: TRBD1
v_call: TRBV27
cdr3_length: 16
j_call: TRBJ2-4
clone_size: -
cdr3_nt: TGTGCCAGCAGTTTATCGGGGACAGGGTTCGGGTACATTCAGTACTTC
cdr3_aa: CASSLSGTGFGYIQYF

d_call: -
v_call: TRBV10-3
cdr3_length: 19
j_call: TRBJ2-7
clone_size: -
cdr3_nt: TGTGCCATCAGTGAGGTTGGGGGAAACCAAGGAAGTCGGGAGAGGGAGCAGTACTTC
cdr3_aa: CAISEVGGNQGSREREQYF

d_call: -
v_call: TRBV18
cdr3_length: 14
j_call: TRBJ2-7
clone_size: -
cdr3_nt: TGTGCCAGCTCACCACGACAAGCCTACTACGAGCAGTACTTC
cdr3_aa: CASSPRQAYYEQYF

d_call: -
v_call: TRBV19
cdr3_length: 14
j_call: TRBJ1-2
clone_size: -
cdr3_nt: TGTGCCAGTAGTAAAGCCGGGGGACGGTATGGCTACACCTTC
cdr3_aa: CASSKAGGRYGYTF

d_call: -
v_call: TRBV28
cdr3_length: 13
j_call: TRBJ2-7
clone_size: -
cdr3_nt: TGTGCCAGCAGTTCCGGGACAATCCGCGAGCAGTACTTC
cdr3_aa: CASSSGTIREQYF

d_call: TRBD1
v_call: TRBV6-2/TRBV6-3
cdr3_length: 16
j_call: TRBJ1-2
clone_size: once
cdr3_nt: TGTGCCAGCAGTTACCAACTAGGGGGCAGAGACTATGGCTACACCTTC
cdr3_aa: CASSYQLGGRDYGYTF

d_call: -
v_call: TRBV15
cdr3_length: 14
j_call: TRBJ2-3
clone_size: -
cdr3_nt: TGTGCCACCAGCAGACCGACTAGCACAGATACGCAGTATTTT
cdr3_aa: CATSRPTSTDTQYF

d_call: -
v_call: TRBV6-5
cdr3_length: 14
j_call: TRBJ2-3
clone_size: many
cdr3_nt: TGTGCCAGCAGTTACATGGCGGACACAGATACGCAGTATTTT
cdr3_aa: CASSYMADTDTQYF